The TCR beta chain under discussion was sequenced for a study of T cells in Graves' hyperthyroidism and ophthalmopathy. Many counts were recorded for this clonotype. TCR beta CDR3 region amplification was performed from RNA transcripts. RT-PCR in the first round (using the HTBI primer set) targeted the TCR CDR3. TCRdb called the multiplex PCR reads again in MiXCR, with one record for every CDR3 protein. The repertoire holds about 300,000 distinct CDR3 sequences, with roughly 15% as singletons. This CDR3 comprises 14 residues. The germline gives CDR1 MGHRA, CDR2 YSYEKL. V lost 1 base to trimming and J lost 3 bases, with 9 bases between them.

The sample taken for sequencing was blood. The clonotype comes from a woman aged 25 to 45 with Graves' hyperthyroidism that later progressed to Graves' ophthalmopathy. The rearrangement links TRBV4-1 to TRBJ2-5; the D gene is possibly TRBD2 (7 bases). CDR3 nucleotides: TGCGCCAGCAGCCAAGGAGGGGGGGAAGAGACCCAGTACTTC. Translation gives CASSQGGGEETQYF.